The source of this T cell receptor beta chain is a study of blood T cell repertoires in COVID-19. Using immunoSEQ multiplex PCR, the repertoire was profiled, and TCRdb retains in-frame clones only, with some absent. Of approximately 200,000 clones listed, roughly 86% were seen once; the top ten hold less than 3.5%. This receptor was identified in a woman aged 25 to 39 with active or convalescent COVID-19. The sample was peripheral blood.

The CDR3 nucleotides read TGTGCCAGCAGCTTCGGGGGGGCTGACACTGAAGCTTTCTTT. This codes for CASSFGGADTEAFF. The V gene is TRBV7-8, the J gene TRBJ1-1; D may be TRBD1 (6 bases). V dropped 3 bases and J dropped 3 bases, with 11 bases sitting between them. From germline, CDR1 is SGHVS and CDR2 FQNEAQ. The CDR3 contains 14 residues.